Listed here is a single TCR beta chain. No antigen is known for it. The junction and the germline gene differ at one end; a read error may be behind it. RNA in amounts of about 0.45 to 1 ug was reverse transcribed with random hexamers. The TCR beta CDR3 was amplified by immunoSEQ multiplex PCR across 54 Vbeta, 13 Jbeta. TCRdb redid the calling of the immunoSEQ multiplex PCR reads with MiXCR, one entry per CDR3 protein. The sample lists under 150,000 distinct CDR3 sequences; 80% to 85% were seen once. CDR1 and CDR2 (germline): SEHNR, FQNEAQ (reference sequence). The CDR3 has 16 amino acids. FACS enriched CD8+ TEMRA cells, while bulk CD8+ and CD4+ were negatively isolated. This entry belongs to a study of CD8 T cells in Susac syndrome. Notes on the study in general: Only a relatively small number of individuals were included in the TCR sequencing and HLA analysis.

This receptor was obtained from a human donor with multiple sclerosis. Specimen: CD8+ T cells from PBMCs. The V and J genes are TRBV7-9 and TRBJ1-3; D is ambiguous. The CDR3 DNA reads TGTGCCAGCAGCTTACTTCTGGTCAGCTCTGAAAACACCATATATTTT. It encodes CASSLLLVSSENTIYF.